The subject of this entry is one T cell receptor beta chain. Its antigen is unknown. The source of the sample is a study of early T cells in non-severe SARS-CoV-2 infection. For the study at large: Sequencing of unsorted whole blood was done on bulk RNA, leaving chains unpaired.

Study-wide results and limits: The study's VDJdb matching favored anti-spike CD8 responses and missed private and CD4 specificities.

Unique molecular identifiers tagged individual cDNA molecules. MiXCR, run by TCRdb on the 5' RACE reads, gives a single entry per CDR3 protein. The table includes around 50,000 distinct CDR3 sequences, over 9.5% detected once. The V gene lost 0 bases and the J gene lost 1 base, with 9 bases spanning the gap. Germline values: CDR1 KGHSH, CDR2 LQKENI. The CDR3 totals 15 residues. The clonotype originates from an adult who was a healthcare worker with PCR-confirmed SARS-CoV-2 infection or an uninfected control (not recorded which). This sequence joins TRBV18 and TRBJ2-5, with D tentatively TRBD1 (5 bases). Sequencing was carried out using whole blood. The CDR3 here is CASSPPYTGQETQYF. CDR3 in DNA: TGTGCCAGCTCACCACCCTATACAGGCCAAGAGACCCAGTACTTC.